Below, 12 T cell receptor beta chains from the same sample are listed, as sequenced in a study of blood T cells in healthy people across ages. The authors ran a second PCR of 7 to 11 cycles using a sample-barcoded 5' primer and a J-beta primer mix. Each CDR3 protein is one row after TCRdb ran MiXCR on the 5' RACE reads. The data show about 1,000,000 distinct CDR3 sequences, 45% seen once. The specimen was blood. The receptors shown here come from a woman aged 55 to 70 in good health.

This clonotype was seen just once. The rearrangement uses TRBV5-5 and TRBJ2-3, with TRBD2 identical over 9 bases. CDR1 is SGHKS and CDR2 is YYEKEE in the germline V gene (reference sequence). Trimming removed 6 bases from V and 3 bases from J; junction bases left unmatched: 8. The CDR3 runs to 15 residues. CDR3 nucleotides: TGTGCCAGCAACGCTGGCGGGAGGGTGACAGATACGCAGTATTTT. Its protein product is CASNAGGRVTDTQYF.

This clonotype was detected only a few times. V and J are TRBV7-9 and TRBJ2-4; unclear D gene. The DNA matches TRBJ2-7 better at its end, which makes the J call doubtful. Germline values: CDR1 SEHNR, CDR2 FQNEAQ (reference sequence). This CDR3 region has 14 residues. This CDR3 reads CASSFGRPNGEQYF. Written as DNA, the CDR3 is TGTGCCAGCAGCTTTGGACGGCCAAACGGCGAGCAGTACTTC.

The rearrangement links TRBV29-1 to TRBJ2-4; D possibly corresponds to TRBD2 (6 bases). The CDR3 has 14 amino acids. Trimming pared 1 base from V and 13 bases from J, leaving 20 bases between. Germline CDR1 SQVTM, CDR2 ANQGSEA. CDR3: CSVEGDWANNEQYF. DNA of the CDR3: TGCAGCGTTGAAGGGGACTGGGCAAACAATGAGCAGTACTTC.

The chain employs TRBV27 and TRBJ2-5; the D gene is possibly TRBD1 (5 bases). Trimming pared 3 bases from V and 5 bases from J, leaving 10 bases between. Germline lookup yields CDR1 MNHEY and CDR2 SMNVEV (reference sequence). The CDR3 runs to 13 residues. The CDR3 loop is CASSFRARETQYF. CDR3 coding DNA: TGTGCCAGCAGTTTCAGGGCCCGGGAGACCCAGTACTTC.

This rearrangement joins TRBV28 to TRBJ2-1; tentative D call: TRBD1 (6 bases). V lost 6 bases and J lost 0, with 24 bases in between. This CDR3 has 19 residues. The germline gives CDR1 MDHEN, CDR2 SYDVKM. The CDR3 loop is CASSHGSGTTLFSYNEQFF. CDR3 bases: TGTGCCAGCAGCCATGGGTCCGGGACAACCCTCTTCTCCTACAATGAGCAGTTCTTC.

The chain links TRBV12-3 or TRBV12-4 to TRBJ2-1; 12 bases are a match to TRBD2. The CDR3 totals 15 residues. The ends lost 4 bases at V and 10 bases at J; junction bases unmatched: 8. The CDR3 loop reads CASSSTSGRSGEQFF. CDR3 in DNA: TGTGCCAGCAGTTCGACTAGCGGGAGATCCGGAGAGCAGTTCTTC.

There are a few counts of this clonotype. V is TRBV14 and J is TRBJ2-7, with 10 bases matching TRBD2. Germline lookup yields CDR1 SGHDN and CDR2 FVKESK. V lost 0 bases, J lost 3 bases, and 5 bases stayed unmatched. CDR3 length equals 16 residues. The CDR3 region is CASSQDGTSVNYEQYF. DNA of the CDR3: TGTGCCAGCAGCCAAGATGGGACTAGCGTAAACTACGAGCAGTACTTC.

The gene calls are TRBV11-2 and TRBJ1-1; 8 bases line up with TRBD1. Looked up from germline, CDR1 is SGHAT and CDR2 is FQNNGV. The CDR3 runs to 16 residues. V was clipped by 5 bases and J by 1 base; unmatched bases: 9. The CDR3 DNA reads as TGTGCCAGCAGCCTAGGCATAGGGACAGGGAACACTGAAGCTTTCTTT. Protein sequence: CASSLGIGTGNTEAFF.

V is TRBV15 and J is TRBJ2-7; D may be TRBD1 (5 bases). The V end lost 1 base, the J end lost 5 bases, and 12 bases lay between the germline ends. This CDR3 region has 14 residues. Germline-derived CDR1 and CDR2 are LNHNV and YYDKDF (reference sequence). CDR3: CATSRAPGSDEQYF. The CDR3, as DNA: TGTGCCACCAGCAGAGCCCCAGGGTCGGACGAGCAGTACTTC.

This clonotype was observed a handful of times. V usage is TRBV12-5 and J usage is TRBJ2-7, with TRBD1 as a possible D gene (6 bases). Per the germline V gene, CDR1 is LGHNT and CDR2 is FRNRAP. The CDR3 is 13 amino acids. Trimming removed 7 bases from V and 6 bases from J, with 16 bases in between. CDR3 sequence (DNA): TGTGCTAGTGTAAGCAGGGGAATTGGCGAGCAGTACTTC. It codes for CASVSRGIGEQYF.

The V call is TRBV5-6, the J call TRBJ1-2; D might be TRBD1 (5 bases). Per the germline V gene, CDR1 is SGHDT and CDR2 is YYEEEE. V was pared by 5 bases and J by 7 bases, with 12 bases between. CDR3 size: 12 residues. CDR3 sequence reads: CASRMGGTGYTF. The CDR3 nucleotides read TGTGCCAGCAGGATGGGAGGGACTGGCTACACCTTC. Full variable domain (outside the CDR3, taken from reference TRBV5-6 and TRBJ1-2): DAGVTQSPTHLIKTRGQQVTLRCSPKSGHDTVSWYQQALGQGPQFIFQYYEEEERQRGNFPDRFSGHQFPNYSSELNVNALLLGDSALYLCASRMGGTGYTFGSGTRLTVV.

The DNA for the CDR3 is TGTGCCAGCAGCGCCTCGACAGGCCAGGTCAATGAGCAGTTCTTC. Its translation: CASSASTGQVNEQFF. The chain employs TRBV7-9 and TRBJ2-1, with D perhaps matching TRBD1 (6 bases). The CDR3 extends over 15 amino acids. The ends were cut back, 5 bases at V and 6 bases at J, with 17 bases in the middle. In germline, CDR1 is SEHNR, CDR2 FQNEAQ (reference sequence).